Below are 13 T cell receptor beta chains sequenced from a single sample in a study of blood T cell repertoires in COVID-19. Profiled with immunoSEQ multiplex PCR; TCRdb holds only in-frame clones, not every one. The sample consists of more than 110,000 clones, roughly 91% of them appearing once. The material sequenced was peripheral blood. The receptors shown here come from a man aged 55 to 69 with active or convalescent COVID-19.

V usage is TRBV28 and J usage is TRBJ1-2; possibly TRBD1 for D (6 bases). Per the germline V gene, CDR1 is MDHEN and CDR2 is SYDVKM. V lost 6 bases and J lost 5, with 19 bases in between. The CDR3 runs to 15 residues. CDR3 bases: TGTGCCAGCAGCCGCGCAGGGGCCCTAATTTATGGCTACACCTTC. This sequence encodes CASSRAGALIYGYTF.

The chain has TRBV29-1 and TRBJ2-7, with 14 bases fitting TRBD2. Germline V gene lookup returns CDR1 SQVTM and CDR2 ANQGSEA. The V and J ends lost 5 bases and 5 bases, in that order; junction bases with no gene match: 5. CDR3 length: 14 amino acids. The CDR3 bases are TGCAGCGTTTTGGGGACTAGCGGGAGTGACGAGCAGTACTTC. It is translated as CSVLGTSGSDEQYF.

The J gene is TRBJ1-2, the V gene TRBV29-1; 7 positions agree with TRBD1. The CDR3 extends over 12 amino acids. Germline V lookup: CDR1 SQVTM, CDR2 ANQGSEA. Losses at the gene ends were 6 bases for V and 7 bases for J; bases not matched to a gene: 8. This chain's CDR3 is CSVAQGKTGYTF. The CDR3 DNA reads as TGCAGCGTCGCACAGGGGAAAACTGGCTACACCTTC.

This clone turned up a few times. The chain employs TRBV20-1 and TRBJ2-4; tentatively, D is TRBD1 (6 bases). This CDR3 region has 15 residues. The germline CDR1 and CDR2 sequences are DFQATT and SNEGSKA (reference sequence). The V and J ends lost 3 bases and 2 bases respectively, with 14 bases between them. In nucleotides, the CDR3 is TGCAGTGCTAGTTCCCCAGGGGCGTCCAAAAACATTCAGTACTTC. Translating gives CSASSPGASKNIQYF.

The chain links TRBV11-2 to TRBJ2-6; no firm D call. V dropped 1 base and J dropped 2 bases, with 6 bases sitting between them. Germline CDR1 and CDR2: SGHAT and FQNNGV. CDR3 length equals 15 residues. CDR3 sequence: CASSLAVAGANVLTF. DNA of the CDR3: TGTGCCAGCAGCTTAGCGGTAGCTGGGGCCAACGTCCTGACTTTC. Combining the CDR3 with reference TRBV11-2 and TRBJ2-6 gives the whole variable domain EAGVAQSPRYKIIEKRQSVAFWCNPISGHATLYWYQQILGQGPKLLIQFQNNGVVDDSQLPKDRFSAERLKGVDSTLKIQPAKLEDSAVYLCASSLAVAGANVLTFGAGSRLTVL.

The CDR3 sequence: CASSTPGSGYTF. DNA of the CDR3: TGTGCCAGCAGTACCCCGGGGAGCGGCTACACCTTC. The rearrangement uses TRBV6-6 and TRBJ1-2; D unresolved. Trimming removed 5 bases at V and 8 bases at J, with 12 bases between. The CDR3 length is 12 residues. Germline CDR1 is MNHNY and CDR2 is SVGAGI (reference sequence).

This rearrangement joins TRBV27 to TRBJ2-1, with 7 nucleotides matching TRBD1. The CDR3 is made up of 14 amino acids. J lost 3 bases, V lost 6 bases, and 5 bases had no gene match. Germline lookup yields CDR1 MNHEY and CDR2 SMNVEV (reference sequence). In DNA form, the CDR3 reads TGTGCCAGCAGGAAGGACAGGAACTACAATGAGCAGTTCTTC. Encoded protein: CASRKDRNYNEQFF.

Here the CDR3 DNA reads TGCGCCAGCAGCCAAGATTTGAGCGGGAGAAGCACAGATACGCAGTATTTT. Translation gives CASSQDLSGRSTDTQYF. The rearrangement joins TRBV4-1 to TRBJ2-3; 8 bases are shared with TRBD2. The CDR3 length is 17 residues. V shed 0 bases and J 0 bases; nucleotides not matched to a gene: 5. Germline values: CDR1 MGHRA, CDR2 YSYEKL.

V usage is TRBV12-3 or TRBV12-4 and J usage is TRBJ2-5; D unclear. The V and J ends lost 3 bases and 5 bases respectively, with 4 bases between them. CDR3 length: 11 amino acids. This chain's CDR3 is CASSFGETQYF. The CDR3 nucleotides are TGTGCCAGCAGTTTCGGGGAGACCCAGTACTTC.

The CDR3 protein is CASSPDSESGGFQPQHF. The CDR3 DNA follows: TGTGCCAGCAGCCCCGACTCAGAGAGCGGAGGCTTTCAGCCCCAGCATTTT. This sequence joins TRBV3-1 (or the pseudogene TRBV3-2) and TRBJ1-5; the D is unclear. The V end lost 4 bases, the J end lost 6 bases, and 22 bases lay between the germline ends. The CDR3 has 17 amino acids. Germline CDR1 LGHDT, CDR2 YNNKEL (reference sequence).

The V and J genes are TRBV24-1 and TRBJ2-4; TRBD1 aligns across 8 bases. V was clipped by 7 bases and J by 7 bases; unmatched bases: 11. The CDR3 sequence is 15 residues long. The germline V gene encodes CDR1 KGHDR and CDR2 SFDVKD. DNA of the CDR3: TGTGCCACCAGCGTCCCTCAGGGGGCCGAGAACATTCAGTACTTC. This translates into CATSVPQGAENIQYF.

This clone was recorded a few times. The genes are TRBV28 and TRBJ1-2, with D possibly TRBD1 on 5 matching bases. Germline loops: CDR1 MDHEN, CDR2 SYDVKM. The V end was cut by 6 bases, the J end by 7 bases, with 18 bases between. The CDR3 sequence is 14 residues long. CDR3 bases: TGTGCCAGCAGGCTCCCTTTGGGGCGAGGTGGCTACACCTTC. Protein: CASRLPLGRGGYTF.

As DNA, the CDR3 is TGTGCCACCAGTGATCCCGGACAGGGGAGGGATGGCTACACCTTC. It codes for CATSDPGQGRDGYTF. This chain connects TRBV24-1 to TRBJ1-2; 9 bases are shared with TRBD1. V lost 3 bases and J lost 6; bases outside the gene matches: 7. In germline, CDR1 is KGHDR, CDR2 SFDVKD. The CDR3 runs to 15 residues.